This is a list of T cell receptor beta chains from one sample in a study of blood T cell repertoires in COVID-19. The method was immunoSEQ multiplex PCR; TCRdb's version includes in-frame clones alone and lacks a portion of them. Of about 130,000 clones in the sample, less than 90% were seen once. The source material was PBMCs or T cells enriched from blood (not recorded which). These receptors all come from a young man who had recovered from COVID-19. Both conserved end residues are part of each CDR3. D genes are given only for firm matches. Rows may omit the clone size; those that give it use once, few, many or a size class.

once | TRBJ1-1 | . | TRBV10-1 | TGCGCCAGCAGTGCTAGCAGGAACACTGAAGCTTTCTTT | CASSASRNTEAFF
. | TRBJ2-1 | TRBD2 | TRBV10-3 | TGTGCCATCAGTGAGTCGGGACTAGCGGGAGTTTGGAATGAGCAGTTCTTC | CAISESGLAGVWNEQFF
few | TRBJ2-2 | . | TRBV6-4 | TGTGCCAGCAGTCGGGACTCCACCGGGGAGCTGTTTTTT | CASSRDSTGELFF
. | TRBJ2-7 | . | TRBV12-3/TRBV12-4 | TGTGCCAGCAGTTCCCTTGGAGCTCAGTACTTC | CASSSLGAQYF
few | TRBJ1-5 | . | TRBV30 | TGTGCCTGGAGTGTACAGGAGGGAGACAATCAGCCCCAGCATTTT | CAWSVQEGDNQPQHF
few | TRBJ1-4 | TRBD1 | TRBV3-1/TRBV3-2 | TGTGCCAGCAGCCAAGGTCGGGGACAGGGATATGAAAAACTGTTTTTT | CASSQGRGQGYEKLFF
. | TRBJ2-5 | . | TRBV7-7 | TGTGCCAGCAGTATCGGTCGGGGCCAAGAGACCCAGTACTTC | CASSIGRGQETQYF
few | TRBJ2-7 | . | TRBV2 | TGTGCCAGCAGTGAAGGCCCCTACGCCGGCTACGAGCAGTACTTC | CASSEGPYAGYEQYF
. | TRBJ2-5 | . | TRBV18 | TGTGCCAGCTCACCATTGGGGGAGGCCCCAGAGACCCAGTACTTC | CASSPLGEAPETQYF
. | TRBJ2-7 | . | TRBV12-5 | TGTGCTAGTGGTTTGGTCTTTGAGCAGTACTTC | CASGLVFEQYF
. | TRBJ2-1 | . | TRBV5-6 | TGTGCCAGCTTGGGCCCGACCTACAATGAGCAGTTCTTC | CASLGPTYNEQFF
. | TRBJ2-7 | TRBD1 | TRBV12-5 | TGTGCTAGTGGTTTGGGGACAGGGGCCCACGAGCAGTACTTC | CASGLGTGAHEQYF
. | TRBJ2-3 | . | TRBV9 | TGTGCCAGCAGCCCCCTAGGGGGAGGGGCTAGCACAGATACGCAGTATTTT | CASSPLGGGASTDTQYF
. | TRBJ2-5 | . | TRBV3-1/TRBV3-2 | TGTGCCAGCAGCCTTTCTCCCCGGGAACAAGAGACCCAGTACTTC | CASSLSPREQETQYF
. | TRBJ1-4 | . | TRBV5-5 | TGTGCCAGCAGCGTGGGTCACGGCAGGATTAATGAAAAACTGTTTTTT | CASSVGHGRINEKLFF
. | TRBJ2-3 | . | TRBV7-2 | TGTGCCAGCAGCTTAGCGTCGGATACGCAGTATTTT | CASSLASDTQYF
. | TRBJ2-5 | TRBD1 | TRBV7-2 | TGTGCCAGCAGCTTAGGGCCGCCGGGACAGCAAGAGACCCAGTACTTC | CASSLGPPGQQETQYF
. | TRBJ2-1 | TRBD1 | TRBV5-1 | TGCGCCAGCAGCTCGGGACAGGGTGGAAGTGAGCAGTTCTTC | CASSSGQGGSEQFF
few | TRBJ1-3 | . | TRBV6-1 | TGTGCCAGCAGTGAAAGCCCGGCAGGGGCTGGAAACACCATATATTTT | CASSESPAGAGNTIYF
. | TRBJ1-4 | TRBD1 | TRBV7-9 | TGTGCCAGCAGCTGGACAGGGGGTCGTGAAAAACTGTTTTTT | CASSWTGGREKLFF
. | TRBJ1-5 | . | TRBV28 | TGTGCCAGCAATGACCGGGGGAGCAATCAGCCCCAGCATTTT | CASNDRGSNQPQHF
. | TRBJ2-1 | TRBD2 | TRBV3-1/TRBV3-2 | TGTGCCAGCAGCATACCGGGACTATCCTACAATGAGCAGTTCTTC | CASSIPGLSYNEQFF
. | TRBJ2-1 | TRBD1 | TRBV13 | TGTGCCAGCAGCATGAGGGGGACAGGGGGTCGCAATGAGCAGTTCTTC | CASSMRGTGGRNEQFF
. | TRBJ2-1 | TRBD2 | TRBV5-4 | TGTGCCAGCAGCTTGGAACTAGCGGGCTTCAATGAGCAGTTCTTC | CASSLELAGFNEQFF
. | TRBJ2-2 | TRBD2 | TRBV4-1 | TGCGCCAGCAGCGACGGGCCAGCGGGAGACCCCGGGGAGCTGTTTTTT | CASSDGPAGDPGELFF
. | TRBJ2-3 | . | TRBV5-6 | TGTGCCAGCAGCCTTAGGAACAGGGCCCCCGGTTGGAGTAGGCAGTATTTT | CASSLRNRAPGWSRQYF
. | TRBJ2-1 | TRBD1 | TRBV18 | TGTGCCAGCTCACCTGAGACAGGGGGTCTCAATGAGCAGTTCTTC | CASSPETGGLNEQFF
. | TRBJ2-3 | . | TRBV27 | TGTGCCAGCAGTTACCAGGGACTCGCGGGTATGCAGTATTTT | CASSYQGLAGMQYF
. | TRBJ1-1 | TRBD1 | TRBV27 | TGTGCCAGCAGTTCAGGACAGGGGACCACTGAAGCTTTCTTT | CASSSGQGTTEAFF
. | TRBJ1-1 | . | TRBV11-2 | TGTGCCAGCAGCTTAACCACTAACACTGAAGCTTTCTTT | CASSLTTNTEAFF
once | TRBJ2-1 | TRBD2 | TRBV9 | TGTGCCAGCAGCGTTAGCGGGAGTGGAGGTAGGAATGAGCAGTTCTTC | CASSVSGSGGRNEQFF
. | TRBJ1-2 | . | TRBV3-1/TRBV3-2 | TGTGCCAGCAGCCAAGGGGCGGGTTCCTATGGCTACACCTTC | CASSQGAGSYGYTF
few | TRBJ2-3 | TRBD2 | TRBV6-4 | TGTGCCAGCAGTTTAGCGGGGGATGGCACAGATACGCAGTATTTT | CASSLAGDGTDTQYF
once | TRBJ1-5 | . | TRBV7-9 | TGTGCCAGCAGCTTAGACGGTCAGCCCCAGCATTTT | CASSLDGQPQHF